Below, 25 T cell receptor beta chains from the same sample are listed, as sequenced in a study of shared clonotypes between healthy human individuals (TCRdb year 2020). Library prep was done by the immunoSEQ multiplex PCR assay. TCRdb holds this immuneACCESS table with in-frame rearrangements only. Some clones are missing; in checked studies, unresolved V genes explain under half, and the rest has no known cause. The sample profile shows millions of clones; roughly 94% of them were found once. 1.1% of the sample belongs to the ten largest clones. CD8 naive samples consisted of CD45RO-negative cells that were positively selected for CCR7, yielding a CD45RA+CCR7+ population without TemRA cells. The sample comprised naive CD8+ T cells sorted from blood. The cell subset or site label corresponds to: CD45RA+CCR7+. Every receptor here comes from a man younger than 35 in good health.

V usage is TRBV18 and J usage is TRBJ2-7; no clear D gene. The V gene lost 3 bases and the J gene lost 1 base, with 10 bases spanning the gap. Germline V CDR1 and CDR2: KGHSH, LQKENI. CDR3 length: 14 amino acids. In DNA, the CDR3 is TGTGCCAGCTCACCCTCCGGATTGTCCTACGAGCAGTACTTC. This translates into CASSPSGLSYEQYF.

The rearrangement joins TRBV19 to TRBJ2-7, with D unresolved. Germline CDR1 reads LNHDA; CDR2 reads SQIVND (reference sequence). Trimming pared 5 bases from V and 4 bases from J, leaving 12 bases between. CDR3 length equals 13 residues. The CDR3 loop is CASSWAPTYEQYF. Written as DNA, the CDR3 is TGTGCCAGTAGTTGGGCTCCCACGTACGAGCAGTACTTC.

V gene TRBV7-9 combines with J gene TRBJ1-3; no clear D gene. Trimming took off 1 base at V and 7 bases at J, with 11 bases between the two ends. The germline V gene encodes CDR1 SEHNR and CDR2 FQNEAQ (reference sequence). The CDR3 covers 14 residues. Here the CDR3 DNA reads TGTGCCAGCAGCTTAGACTCGAACCCCAACACCATATATTTT. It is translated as CASSLDSNPNTIYF.

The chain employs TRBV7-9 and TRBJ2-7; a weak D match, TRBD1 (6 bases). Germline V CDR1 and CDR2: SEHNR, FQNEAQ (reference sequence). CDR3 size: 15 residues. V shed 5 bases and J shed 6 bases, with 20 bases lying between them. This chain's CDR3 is CASSDPDRWSSEQYF. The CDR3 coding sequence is TGTGCCAGCAGCGACCCCGACAGGTGGTCGAGCGAGCAGTACTTC.

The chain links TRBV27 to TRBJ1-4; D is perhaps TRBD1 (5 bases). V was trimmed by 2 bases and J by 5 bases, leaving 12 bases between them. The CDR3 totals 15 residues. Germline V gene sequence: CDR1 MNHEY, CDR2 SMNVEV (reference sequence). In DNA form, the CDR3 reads TGTGCCAGCAGTTTAGGGACCCGGGGCAATGAAAAACTGTTTTTT. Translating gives CASSLGTRGNEKLFF.

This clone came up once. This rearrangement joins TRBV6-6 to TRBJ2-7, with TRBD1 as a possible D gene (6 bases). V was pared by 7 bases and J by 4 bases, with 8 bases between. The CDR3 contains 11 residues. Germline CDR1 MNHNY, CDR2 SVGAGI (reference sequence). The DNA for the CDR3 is TGTGCCAGCACCACAGGGTACGAGCAGTACTTC. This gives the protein CASTTGYEQYF.

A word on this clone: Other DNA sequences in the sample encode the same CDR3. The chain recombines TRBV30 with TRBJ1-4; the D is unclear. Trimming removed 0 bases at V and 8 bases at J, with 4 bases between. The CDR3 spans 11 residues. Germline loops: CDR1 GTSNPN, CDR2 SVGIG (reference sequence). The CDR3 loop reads CAWSVSEKLFF. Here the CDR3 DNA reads TGTGCCTGGAGTGTTTCCGAAAAACTGTTTTTT.

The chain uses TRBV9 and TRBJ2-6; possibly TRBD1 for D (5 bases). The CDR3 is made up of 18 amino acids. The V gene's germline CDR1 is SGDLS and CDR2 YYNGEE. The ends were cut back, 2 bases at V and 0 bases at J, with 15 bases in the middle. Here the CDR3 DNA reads TGTGCCAGCAGCGTTTACAAGACAGCCTTCTCTGGGGCCAACGTCCTGACTTTC. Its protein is CASSVYKTAFSGANVLTF.

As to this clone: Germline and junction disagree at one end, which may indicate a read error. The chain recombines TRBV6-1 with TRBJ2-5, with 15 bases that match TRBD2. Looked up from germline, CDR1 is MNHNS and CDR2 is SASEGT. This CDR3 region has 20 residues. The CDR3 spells CASTEDPVGLAGGVVETQYF. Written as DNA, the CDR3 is TGTGCCAGCACTGAAGATCCAGTCGGACTAGCGGGAGGGGTAGTAGAGACCCAGTACTTC.

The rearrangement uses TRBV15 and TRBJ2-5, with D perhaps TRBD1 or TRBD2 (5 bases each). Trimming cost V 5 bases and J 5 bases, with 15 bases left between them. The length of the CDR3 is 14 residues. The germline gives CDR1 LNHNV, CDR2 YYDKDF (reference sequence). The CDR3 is CATSPPGALETQYF. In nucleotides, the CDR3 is TGTGCCACCAGCCCTCCCGGGGCTTTGGAGACCCAGTACTTC.

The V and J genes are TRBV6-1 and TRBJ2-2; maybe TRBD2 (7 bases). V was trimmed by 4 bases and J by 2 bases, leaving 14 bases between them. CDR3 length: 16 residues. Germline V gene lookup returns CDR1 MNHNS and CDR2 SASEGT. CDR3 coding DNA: TGTGCCAGCAGTGTCTGGGGGGGCAGTAACACCGGGGAGCTGTTTTTT. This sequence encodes CASSVWGGSNTGELFF.

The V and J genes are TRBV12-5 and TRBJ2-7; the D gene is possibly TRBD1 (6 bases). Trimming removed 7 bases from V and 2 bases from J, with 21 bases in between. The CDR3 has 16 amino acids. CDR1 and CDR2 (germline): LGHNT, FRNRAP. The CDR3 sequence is CASVAGTSQFTYEQYF. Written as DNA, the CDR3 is TGTGCTAGTGTCGCTGGGACATCTCAATTTACCTACGAGCAGTACTTC. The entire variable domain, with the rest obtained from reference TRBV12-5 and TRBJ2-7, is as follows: DARVTQTPRHKVTEMGQEVTMRCQPILGHNTVFWYRQTMMQGLELLAYFRNRAPLDDSGMPKDRFSAEMPDATLATLKIQPSEPRDSAVYFCASVAGTSQFTYEQYFGPGTRLTVT.

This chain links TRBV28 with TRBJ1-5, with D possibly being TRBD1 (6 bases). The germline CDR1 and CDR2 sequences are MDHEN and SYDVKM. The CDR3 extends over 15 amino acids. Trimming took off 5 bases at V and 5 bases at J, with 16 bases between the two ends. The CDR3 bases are TGTGCCAGCAGTGGACAGACTCTCCCCTATCAGCCCCAGCATTTT. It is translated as CASSGQTLPYQPQHF.

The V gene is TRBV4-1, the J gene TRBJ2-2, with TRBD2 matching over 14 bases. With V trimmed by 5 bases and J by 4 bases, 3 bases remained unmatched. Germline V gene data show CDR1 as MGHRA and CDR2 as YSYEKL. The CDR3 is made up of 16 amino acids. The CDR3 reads CASSSGLAGVTGELFF. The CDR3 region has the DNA TGCGCCAGCAGCTCGGGACTAGCGGGGGTCACCGGGGAGCTGTTTTTT.

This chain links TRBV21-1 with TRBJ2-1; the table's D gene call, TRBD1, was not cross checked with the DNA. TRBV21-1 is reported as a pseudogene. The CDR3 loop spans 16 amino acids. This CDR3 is CASSKIGQGALGEQFF. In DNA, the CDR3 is TGTGCCAGCAGCAAAATAGGACAGGGGGCCCTTGGGGAGCAGTTCTTC.

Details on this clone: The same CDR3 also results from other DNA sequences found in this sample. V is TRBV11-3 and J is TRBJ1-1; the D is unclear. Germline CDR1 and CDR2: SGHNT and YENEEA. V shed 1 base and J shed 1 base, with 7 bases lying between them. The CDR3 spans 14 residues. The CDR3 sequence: CASSLGGGNTEAFF. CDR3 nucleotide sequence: TGTGCCAGCAGCTTAGGTGGCGGGAACACTGAAGCTTTCTTT.

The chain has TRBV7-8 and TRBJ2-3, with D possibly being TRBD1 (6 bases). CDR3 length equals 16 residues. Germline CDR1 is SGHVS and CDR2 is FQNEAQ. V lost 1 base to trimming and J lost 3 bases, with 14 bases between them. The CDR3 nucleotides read TGTGCCAGCAGCTTAGGAACAGGGATTTGGACAGATACGCAGTATTTT. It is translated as CASSLGTGIWTDTQYF. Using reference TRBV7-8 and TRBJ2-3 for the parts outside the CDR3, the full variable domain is GAGVSQSPRYKVAKRGQDVALRCDPISGHVSLFWYQQALGQGPEFLTYFQNEAQLDKSGLPSDRFFAERPEGSVSTLKIQRTQQEDSAVYLCASSLGTGIWTDTQYFGPGTRLTVL.

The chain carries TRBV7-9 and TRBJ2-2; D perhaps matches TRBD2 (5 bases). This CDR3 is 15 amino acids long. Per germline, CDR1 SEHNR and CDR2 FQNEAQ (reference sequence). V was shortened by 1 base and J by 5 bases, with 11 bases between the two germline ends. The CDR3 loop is CASSLVLGSTGELFF. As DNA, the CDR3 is TGTGCCAGCAGCTTAGTTCTGGGGAGTACCGGGGAGCTGTTTTTT.

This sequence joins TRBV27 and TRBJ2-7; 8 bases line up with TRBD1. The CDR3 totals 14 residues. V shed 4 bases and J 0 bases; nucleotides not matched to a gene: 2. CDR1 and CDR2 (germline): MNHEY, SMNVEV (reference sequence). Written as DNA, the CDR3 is TGTGCCAGCAGTTGGACAGGGAACTCCTACGAGCAGTACTTC. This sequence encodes CASSWTGNSYEQYF.

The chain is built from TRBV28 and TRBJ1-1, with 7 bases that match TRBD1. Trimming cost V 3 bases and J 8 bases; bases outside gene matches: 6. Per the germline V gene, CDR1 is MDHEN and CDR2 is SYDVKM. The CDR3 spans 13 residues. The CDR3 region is CASSFNRDSEAFF. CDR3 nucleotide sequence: TGTGCCAGCAGTTTTAACCGGGACAGCGAAGCTTTCTTT.

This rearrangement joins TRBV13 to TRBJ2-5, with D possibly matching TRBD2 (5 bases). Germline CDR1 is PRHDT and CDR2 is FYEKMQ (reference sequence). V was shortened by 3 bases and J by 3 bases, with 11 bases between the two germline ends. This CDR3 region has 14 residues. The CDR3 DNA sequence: TGTGCCAGCAGCTTGCGGGTTGGAGAAGAGACCCAGTACTTC. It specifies CASSLRVGEETQYF.

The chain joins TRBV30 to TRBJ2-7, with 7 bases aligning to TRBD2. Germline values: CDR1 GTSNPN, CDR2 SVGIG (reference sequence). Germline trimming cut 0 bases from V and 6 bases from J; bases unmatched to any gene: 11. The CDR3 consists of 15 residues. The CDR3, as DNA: TGTGCCTGGAGTGTACCGAGACTAGCCGTTATCGAGCAGTACTTC. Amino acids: CAWSVPRLAVIEQYF.

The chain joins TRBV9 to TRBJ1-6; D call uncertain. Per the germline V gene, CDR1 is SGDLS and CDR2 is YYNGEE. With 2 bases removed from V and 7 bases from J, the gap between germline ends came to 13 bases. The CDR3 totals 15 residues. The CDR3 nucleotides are TGTGCCAGCAGCGTCGAGGTGGCAGGAAATTCACCCCTCCACTTT. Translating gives CASSVEVAGNSPLHF.

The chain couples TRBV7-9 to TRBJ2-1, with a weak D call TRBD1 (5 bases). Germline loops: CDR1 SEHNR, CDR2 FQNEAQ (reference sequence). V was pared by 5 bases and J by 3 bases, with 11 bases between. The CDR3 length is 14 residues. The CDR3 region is CASSPLDNYNEQFF. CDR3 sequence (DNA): TGTGCCAGCAGCCCCTTGGACAACTACAATGAGCAGTTCTTC.

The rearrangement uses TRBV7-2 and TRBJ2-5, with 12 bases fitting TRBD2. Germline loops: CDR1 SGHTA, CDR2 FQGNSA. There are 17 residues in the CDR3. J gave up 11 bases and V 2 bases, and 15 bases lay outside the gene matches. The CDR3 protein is CASSLTLAGGTEREQYF. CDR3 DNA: TGTGCCAGCAGCTTAACTCTAGCGGGGGGGACCGAAAGGGAGCAGTACTTC.